A selection of T cell receptor beta chains follows, all from one sample in a study of blood T cells in healthy people across ages. TCRdb recomputed calls from the 5' RACE reads with MiXCR, one row per CDR3 protein. The sample has roughly 680,000 distinct CDR3 sequences; around a fifth are singletons. The sequencing sample was made of blood. The receptors were gathered from a man aged 70 or older in good health. Both conserved end residues are part of each CDR3. Each record gives: CDR3 protein, CDR3 DNA, V gene, D gene, J gene, clone size. The D gene is left open where the match is weak. The listing skips clone size in some rows; elsewhere it reads once, few, many or a size class.

CDR3 protein: CASNAAGGYEQYF
CDR3 DNA: TGTGCCAGCAATGCGGCGGGTGGCTACGAGCAGTACTTC
V gene: TRBV27
D gene: NA
J gene: TRBJ2-7
clone size: NA

CDR3 protein: CASSFGAPTSGIISDTQYF
CDR3 DNA: TGCGCCAGCAGCTTTGGGGCCCCGACTAGCGGCATAATCTCAGATACGCAGTATTTT
V gene: TRBV5-1
D gene: TRBD2
J gene: TRBJ2-3
clone size: NA

CDR3 protein: CASSLDTYSGNTIYF
CDR3 DNA: TGCGCCAGCAGCCTCGACACCTACTCTGGAAACACCATATATTTT
V gene: TRBV5-1
D gene: NA
J gene: TRBJ1-3
clone size: NA

CDR3 protein: CASSLAGGVYNEQFF
CDR3 DNA: TGTGCCAGCAGCTTAGCGGGGGGCGTCTACAATGAGCAGTTCTTC
V gene: TRBV7-2
D gene: NA
J gene: TRBJ2-1
clone size: many

CDR3 protein: CASRGGLNEQYF
CDR3 DNA: TGCGCCAGCAGGGGGGGACTCAACGAGCAGTACTTC
V gene: TRBV10-2
D gene: NA
J gene: TRBJ2-7
clone size: NA

CDR3 protein: CASSRHNEQFF
CDR3 DNA: TGTGCCAGCAGTCGCCACAATGAGCAGTTCTTC
V gene: TRBV6-5
D gene: NA
J gene: TRBJ2-1
clone size: many

CDR3 protein: CASSSYSQNIQYF
CDR3 DNA: TGTGCCAGCAGCAGTTACTCCCAAAACATTCAGTACTTC
V gene: TRBV27
D gene: NA
J gene: TRBJ2-4
clone size: few

CDR3 protein: CATRDSTLSYGYTF
CDR3 DNA: TGTGCCACCAGAGACTCCACCTTGAGCTATGGCTACACCTTC
V gene: TRBV6-1
D gene: NA
J gene: TRBJ1-2
clone size: NA

CDR3 protein: CASSYTAGLQYF
CDR3 DNA: TGTGCCAGCAGTTATACGGCGGGACTGCAGTATTTT
V gene: TRBV6-2/TRBV6-3
D gene: NA
J gene: TRBJ2-3
clone size: NA

CDR3 protein: CSAEGPANEQYF
CDR3 DNA: TGCAGTGCTGAGGGACCTGCAAACGAGCAGTACTTC
V gene: TRBV20-1
D gene: NA
J gene: TRBJ2-7
clone size: many

CDR3 protein: CASSLSLRERTYEQYF
CDR3 DNA: TGCGCCAGCAGCTTGTCTTTGCGGGAGAGGACCTACGAGCAGTACTTC
V gene: TRBV5-1
D gene: TRBD2
J gene: TRBJ2-7
clone size: few

CDR3 protein: CASSPRGGFTDTQYF
CDR3 DNA: TGTGCCAGCAGTCCCCGCGGGGGATTCACAGATACGCAGTATTTT
V gene: TRBV27
D gene: TRBD2
J gene: TRBJ2-3
clone size: NA

CDR3 protein: CATSREVGTDTQYF
CDR3 DNA: TGTGCCACCAGCAGAGAAGTTGGCACAGATACGCAGTATTTT
V gene: TRBV15
D gene: NA
J gene: TRBJ2-3
clone size: NA

CDR3 protein: CASSLTSGRALGDTQYF
CDR3 DNA: TGTGCCAGCAGCTTAACTAGCGGGAGGGCCCTCGGAGATACGCAGTATTTT
V gene: TRBV7-3
D gene: TRBD2
J gene: TRBJ2-3
clone size: few

CDR3 protein: CASSEAPNTEAFF
CDR3 DNA: TGTGCCAGCAGCGAGGCCCCGAACACTGAAGCTTTCTTT
V gene: TRBV9
D gene: NA
J gene: TRBJ1-1
clone size: few

CDR3 protein: CSAPVKGTEAFF
CDR3 DNA: TGCAGTGCCCCGGTCAAGGGAACTGAAGCTTTCTTT
V gene: TRBV20-1
D gene: NA
J gene: TRBJ1-1
clone size: NA

CDR3 protein: CASSMQGRDNEKLFF
CDR3 DNA: TGTGCCAGCAGCATGCAGGGACGGGATAATGAAAAACTGTTTTTT
V gene: TRBV3-1
D gene: NA
J gene: TRBJ1-4
clone size: many

CDR3 protein: CASHISGSEAFF
CDR3 DNA: TGTGCCAGTCACATCTCCGGTTCTGAAGCTTTCTTT
V gene: TRBV12-3/TRBV12-4
D gene: NA
J gene: TRBJ1-1
clone size: NA

CDR3 protein: CASSAPGRGSPPHF
CDR3 DNA: TGTGCCAGCAGTGCCCCAGGAAGGGGGTCACCCCCCCACTTT
V gene: TRBV12-3/TRBV12-4
D gene: NA
J gene: TRBJ1-6
clone size: NA

CDR3 protein: CAGSRVGTQETQYF
CDR3 DNA: TGTGCCGGTAGCCGGGTGGGAACCCAAGAGACCCAGTACTTC
V gene: TRBV19
D gene: NA
J gene: TRBJ2-5
clone size: NA

CDR3 protein: CSARVQGTFQETQYF
CDR3 DNA: TGCAGTGCTAGAGTTCAGGGGACGTTCCAAGAGACCCAGTACTTC
V gene: TRBV20-1
D gene: NA
J gene: TRBJ2-5
clone size: few

CDR3 protein: CASTRPGTETQYF
CDR3 DNA: TGTGCCAGCACCCGGCCGGGGACGGAGACCCAGTACTTC
V gene: TRBV6-5
D gene: NA
J gene: TRBJ2-5
clone size: NA

CDR3 protein: CSVERPGGEEETQYF
CDR3 DNA: TGCAGCGTTGAAAGACCAGGGGGCGAAGAAGAGACCCAGTACTTC
V gene: TRBV29-1
D gene: TRBD1
J gene: TRBJ2-5
clone size: NA

CDR3 protein: CSAIQDRGQLAIYNEQFF
CDR3 DNA: TGCAGTGCTATACAGGACAGGGGGCAGCTAGCGATCTACAATGAGCAGTTCTTC
V gene: TRBV20-1
D gene: TRBD1
J gene: TRBJ2-1
clone size: many

CDR3 protein: CATQWGVSYNEQFF
CDR3 DNA: TGTGCCACCCAGTGGGGGGTTTCCTACAATGAGCAGTTCTTC
V gene: TRBV7-9
D gene: NA
J gene: TRBJ2-1
clone size: NA

CDR3 protein: CSASGGFSYEQYF
CDR3 DNA: TGCAGTGCCTCCGGAGGGTTTTCCTACGAGCAGTACTTC
V gene: TRBV20-1
D gene: NA
J gene: TRBJ2-7
clone size: NA

CDR3 protein: CSARESDRSEGYTF
CDR3 DNA: TGCAGTGCTAGAGAGTCGGACAGATCCGAGGGCTACACCTTC
V gene: TRBV20-1
D gene: NA
J gene: TRBJ1-2
clone size: NA

CDR3 protein: CSAFSGREHEQFF
CDR3 DNA: TGCAGTGCTTTTAGCGGGAGGGAGCATGAGCAGTTCTTC
V gene: TRBV20-1
D gene: TRBD2
J gene: TRBJ2-1
clone size: few

CDR3 protein: CASRLTLDNRNTGELFF
CDR3 DNA: TGCGCCAGCCGGCTTACCCTGGACAACAGGAACACCGGGGAGCTGTTTTTT
V gene: TRBV4-3
D gene: NA
J gene: TRBJ2-2
clone size: many

CDR3 protein: CSVEGSEAFF
CDR3 DNA: TGCAGCGTTGAGGGCAGTGAAGCTTTCTTT
V gene: TRBV29-1
D gene: NA
J gene: TRBJ1-1
clone size: few

CDR3 protein: CASSLGLTTDTQYF
CDR3 DNA: TGTGCCAGCAGCTTAGGGCTAACCACAGATACGCAGTATTTT
V gene: TRBV7-2
D gene: NA
J gene: TRBJ2-3
clone size: NA

CDR3 protein: CASSHFPDQQYF
CDR3 DNA: TGTGCCAGCAGCCACTTTCCCGACCAGCAGTACTTC
V gene: TRBV3-1
D gene: NA
J gene: TRBJ2-7
clone size: NA

CDR3 protein: CASSLGGAVSYEQYF
CDR3 DNA: TGTGCCAGCAGCTTAGGGGGAGCGGTTTCCTACGAGCAGTACTTC
V gene: TRBV7-2
D gene: NA
J gene: TRBJ2-7
clone size: NA